These 26 T cell receptor beta chains share one sample of origin, sequenced in a study of CD8+CD57+ T cells in acquired aplastic anemia. All sequencing subjects had displayed CD8+CD57+ cell expansion on flow cytometry. Template material for TCR beta VDJ and CDR3 profiling consisted of genomic DNA. A single record per CDR3 protein comes from TCRdb applying MiXCR to the reads. The sample shows 450,000 to 550,000 distinct CDR3 sequences, around 30% of them seen only once. The source material was sorted CD4+, CD8+, or CD8+CD57+ T cells (not recorded which) from PBMCs. The receptor source for this set is a human donor with aplastic anemia.

J is TRBJ2-5 and V is TRBV2, with D perhaps matching TRBD2 (5 bases). This CDR3 is 17 amino acids long. Looked up from germline, CDR1 is SNHLY and CDR2 is FYNNEI. Trimming removed 6 bases at V and 7 bases at J, with 27 bases between. CDR3 sequence: CASSAGNFPVLSGTQYF. The DNA for the CDR3 is TGTGCCAGCAGCGCCGGGAACTTCCCGGTCCTATCGGGGACCCAGTACTTC.

This chain uses TRBV6-2 or TRBV6-3 with TRBJ1-5, with D possibly matching TRBD1 (6 bases). Looked up from germline, CDR1 is MNHEY and CDR2 is SVGEGT. V was cut by 5 bases and J by 0 bases, with 17 bases left in between. This CDR3 has 17 residues. This chain's CDR3 is CASSPSRTDYSNQPQHF. In DNA, the CDR3 is TGTGCCAGCAGTCCATCCAGGACAGACTATAGCAATCAGCCCCAGCATTTT.

This rearrangement joins TRBV29-1 to TRBJ2-7; 14 bases are a match to TRBD2. Trimming removed 4 bases from V and 6 bases from J; junction bases left unmatched: 5. The CDR3 consists of 14 residues. CDR1 is SQVTM and CDR2 is ANQGSEA in the germline V gene. This CDR3 reads CSVGGLAGVVEQYF. The CDR3 DNA follows: TGCAGCGTTGGGGGACTAGCGGGAGTGGTCGAGCAGTACTTC.

The rearrangement joins TRBV10-3 to TRBJ2-7, with 10 bases lining up with TRBD2. In germline, CDR1 is ENHRY, CDR2 SYGVKD. CDR3 length: 14 amino acids. After removal of 2 bases from V and 7 bases from J, the junction contained 5 bases not matched to a gene. The CDR3: CAISEAGLAEEQYF. In DNA form, the CDR3 reads TGTGCCATCAGTGAGGCCGGACTAGCGGAAGAGCAGTACTTC.

This clonotype appeared many times. The chain carries TRBV15 and TRBJ2-1, with 7 bases aligning to TRBD1. Germline V gene lookup returns CDR1 LNHNV and CDR2 YYDKDF (reference sequence). Unmatched junction bases numbered 7, after V lost 3 bases and J lost 5 bases. CDR3 length: 15 amino acids. CDR3 sequence: CATSSITGENNEQFF. The CDR3 DNA follows: TGTGCCACCAGCAGTATAACAGGGGAAAACAATGAGCAGTTCTTC.

The chain uses TRBV20-1 and TRBJ1-1; perhaps TRBD1 as D (6 bases). This CDR3 is 16 amino acids long. Trimming pared 0 bases from V and 0 bases from J, leaving 14 bases between. Germline V lookup: CDR1 DFQATT, CDR2 SNEGSKA (reference sequence). CDR3 DNA: TGCAGTGCTAGAGATTCACAGGGCGGGTTGAACACTGAAGCTTTCTTT. The encoded protein is CSARDSQGGLNTEAFF.

On this clonotype itself: It may be a read error: a sequence one base away is much more abundant. The V call is TRBV10-3, the J call TRBJ1-3; D uncertain. This CDR3 comprises 14 residues. Trimming took off 10 bases at V and 0 bases at J, with 13 bases between the two ends. The germline V gene encodes CDR1 ENHRY and CDR2 SYGVKD. The CDR3 loop is CATKILSSGNTIYF. CDR3 bases: TGTGCCACCAAAATCTTGAGCTCTGGAAACACCATATATTTT.

The chain uses TRBV12-5 and TRBJ1-4, with D tentatively TRBD1 (5 bases). With 3 bases removed from V and 8 bases from J, the gap between germline ends came to 13 bases. CDR1 and CDR2 (germline): LGHNT, FRNRAP. The CDR3 runs to 14 residues. CDR3 nucleotides: TGTGCTAGTGGTTTTAGAAACGGGGCAGAAAAACTGTTTTTT. Amino acids: CASGFRNGAEKLFF.

The chain has TRBV7-2 and TRBJ2-1, with 7 bases fitting TRBD2. This CDR3 comprises 16 residues. The ends lost 0 bases at V and 3 bases at J; junction bases unmatched: 5. Germline CDR1 SGHTA, CDR2 FQGNSA. CDR3: CASSLAGTIDYNEQFF. The CDR3 coding sequence is TGTGCCAGCAGCTTAGCCGGGACTATCGACTACAATGAGCAGTTCTTC.

CDR3 in amino acids: CASSLQAGRGGGETQYF. The CDR3 nucleotides read TGTGCCAGCAGCCTCCAAGCAGGGCGGGGAGGTGGGGAGACCCAGTACTTC. V gene TRBV3-1 combines with J gene TRBJ2-5, with D perhaps TRBD2 (6 bases). The CDR3 sequence is 17 residues long. V lost 4 bases and J lost 5, with 23 bases in between. CDR1 is LGHDT and CDR2 is YNNKEL in the germline V gene (reference sequence).

The table lists this clonotype with many counts. The J gene is TRBJ1-3, the V gene TRBV12-3 or TRBV12-4; D is unclear. V was cut by 3 bases and J by 0 bases, with 6 bases left in between. The length of the CDR3 is 14 residues. The CDR3: CASSLSHSGNTIYF. For the CDR3, the DNA is TGTGCCAGCAGTTTGTCGCACTCTGGAAACACCATATATTTT.

This clonotype was counted many times. V and J are TRBV20-1 and TRBJ2-7; D unclear. The CDR3 covers 14 residues. Germline V gives CDR1 DFQATT, CDR2 SNEGSKA (reference sequence). Trimming left V 3 bases short and J 7 bases short, with 19 bases between. The CDR3, as DNA: TGCAGTGCTAGTAGAGGCTTAACTTCGGAGGAGCAGTACTTC. Its protein product is CSASRGLTSEEQYF.

This chain uses TRBV5-1 with TRBJ1-1; D is unresolved. The CDR3 spans 14 residues. Germline CDR1 SGHRS, CDR2 YFSETQ. The ends were cut back, 4 bases at V and 1 base at J, with 11 bases in the middle. Written as DNA, the CDR3 is TGCGCCAGCAGCCTCAGTAGGGCGAACACTGAAGCTTTCTTT. Its translation: CASSLSRANTEAFF.

This clonotype was counted ten times or more. The chain combines TRBV7-9 with TRBJ2-2; D not resolved. The germline V gene encodes CDR1 SEHNR and CDR2 FQNEAQ (reference sequence). The V end lost 2 bases, the J end lost 6 bases, and 4 bases lay between the germline ends. This CDR3 spans 12 amino acids. CDR3 in DNA: TGTGCCAGCAGCTTATTACCCGGGGAGCTGTTTTTT. Translating it yields CASSLLPGELFF.

V and J are TRBV19 and TRBJ1-3; a weak D match, TRBD1 (5 bases). The CDR3 covers 16 residues. CDR1 LNHDA and CDR2 SQIVND come from the germline V gene (reference sequence). Between the trimmed V and J ends, which lost 7 bases and 0 bases, there was a span of 16 bases. In nucleotides, the CDR3 is TGTGCCAGTAAGCAGGGTCGGTTGTACTCTGGAAACACCATATATTTT. This translates into CASKQGRLYSGNTIYF.

CDR3 sequence: CSVVVALGTGGGGSNQPQHF. As DNA, the CDR3 is TGCAGCGTTGTAGTTGCGTTGGGGACAGGGGGCGGTGGGAGCAATCAGCCCCAGCATTTT. The rearrangement uses TRBV29-1 and TRBJ1-5, with 12 positions matching TRBD1. The trim removed 4 bases at V and 1 base at J, leaving 17 bases unmatched. CDR3 length: 20 amino acids. The germline CDR1 and CDR2 sequences are SQVTM and ANQGSEA.

This clonotype has only a few counts. The chain joins TRBV30 to TRBJ1-2, with no clear D. Trimming removed 0 bases from V and 0 bases from J, with 8 bases in between. The CDR3 sequence is 14 residues long. CDR1 is GTSNPN and CDR2 is SVGIG in the germline V gene (reference sequence). Written as DNA, the CDR3 is TGTGCCTGGAGTGTAGGCCCAGCTAACTATGGCTACACCTTC. This encodes CAWSVGPANYGYTF. Full variable domain (missing parts from reference TRBV30 and TRBJ1-2): SQTIHQWPATLVQPVGSPLSLECTVEGTSNPNLYWYRQAAGRGLQLLFYSVGIGQISSEVPQNLSASRPQDRQFILSSKKLLLSDSGFYLCAWSVGPANYGYTFGSGTRLTVV.

At least ten counts were recorded for this clonotype. The V and J genes are TRBV20-1 and TRBJ2-5, with 12 bases fitting TRBD1. CDR3 length: 13 residues. Trimming at V came to 6 bases and at J to 5 bases, leaving 4 bases not matched to a gene. CDR1 and CDR2 from the germline V gene are DFQATT and SNEGSKA (reference sequence). CDR3 region: CSAQGTGGETQYF. The CDR3 coding sequence is TGCAGTGCCCAAGGGACAGGGGGCGAGACCCAGTACTTC.

Worth noting for this clonotype: The junction and the germline gene differ at one end; a read error may be behind it. The chain joins TRBV10-3 to TRBJ1-6, with D unresolved. The CDR3 extends over 18 amino acids. Germline CDR1 reads ENHRY; CDR2 reads SYGVKD. The CDR3 region is CASSYSASGGSYNSPLHF. Here the CDR3 DNA reads TGTGCCAGCAGTTACTCGGCATCAGGAGGGTCCTATAATTCACCCCTCCACTTT.

This clonotype was detected many times. The chain links TRBV12-3 or TRBV12-4 to TRBJ2-7; maybe TRBD1 (5 bases). V was shortened by 6 bases and J by 6 bases, with 12 bases between the two germline ends. This CDR3 spans 12 amino acids. Written as DNA, the CDR3 is TGTGCCAGCAGGCGCAGTACAGGCGAGCAGTACTTC. Its protein product is CASRRSTGEQYF.

This clonotype was observed a handful of times. A clone one base away is much larger, so this may be a read error. The chain recombines TRBV2 with TRBJ1-2; D may be TRBD1 (5 bases). Trimming removed 8 bases at V and 6 bases at J, with 19 bases between. The germline V gene has CDR1 SNHLY and CDR2 FYNNEI. The CDR3 is 14 amino acids. This CDR3 is CASRPGGDYHGYTF. CDR3 DNA: TGTGCCAGCCGACCGGGGGGAGATTACCATGGCTACACCTTC.

CDR3 DNA sequence: TGTGCCAGCAGTGCACCCCCCGCGGGAATGTCGGACTATGGCTACACCTTC. Its translation is CASSAPPAGMSDYGYTF. The chain links TRBV25-1 to TRBJ1-2; D is unresolved. The V gene lost 4 bases and the J gene lost 3 bases, with 21 bases spanning the gap. The CDR3 sequence is 17 residues long. Germline assignment: CDR1 MGHDK and CDR2 SYGVNS.

A remark on this clonotype: With a much larger clone just one base away, this may be a read error. The rearrangement joins TRBV12-3 or TRBV12-4 to TRBJ2-7; 12 bases match TRBD2. After removal of 6 bases from V and 6 bases from J, the junction contained 6 bases not matched to a gene. There are 14 residues in the CDR3. The CDR3 nucleotides are TGTGCCAGCAGCCCACTAGCGGGAGGAGTCGAGCAGTACTTC. Amino acids: CASSPLAGGVEQYF.

The rearrangement uses TRBV24-1 and TRBJ2-2; a weak D match, TRBD1 (5 bases). Trimming removed 9 bases at V and 0 bases at J, with 10 bases between. CDR3 size: 14 residues. Germline values: CDR1 KGHDR, CDR2 SFDVKD. In nucleotides, the CDR3 is TGTGCCACCCAGGGCTGTGCGAACACCGGGGAGCTGTTTTTT. Translated, it gives CATQGCANTGELFF.

The chain employs TRBV24-1 and TRBJ2-1, with 10 bases identical to TRBD2. V dropped 3 bases and J dropped 4; count of bases not matched to a gene: 5. Germline-derived CDR1 and CDR2 are KGHDR and SFDVKD. The CDR3 loop spans 16 amino acids. CDR3 in DNA: TGTGCCACCAGTGATGGCGAGCGGGAGGGTTACAATGAGCAGTTCTTC. Protein sequence: CATSDGEREGYNEQFF.

The rearrangement links TRBV7-6 to TRBJ2-7, with D possibly matching TRBD2 (6 bases). The V gene's germline CDR1 is SGHVS and CDR2 FNYEAQ. This CDR3 spans 15 amino acids. Trimming removed 3 bases at V and 7 bases at J, with 19 bases between. CDR3: CASSLAGSGTGEQYF. The CDR3 region has the DNA TGTGCCAGCAGCTTGGCGGGGTCGGGCACCGGGGAGCAGTACTTC.